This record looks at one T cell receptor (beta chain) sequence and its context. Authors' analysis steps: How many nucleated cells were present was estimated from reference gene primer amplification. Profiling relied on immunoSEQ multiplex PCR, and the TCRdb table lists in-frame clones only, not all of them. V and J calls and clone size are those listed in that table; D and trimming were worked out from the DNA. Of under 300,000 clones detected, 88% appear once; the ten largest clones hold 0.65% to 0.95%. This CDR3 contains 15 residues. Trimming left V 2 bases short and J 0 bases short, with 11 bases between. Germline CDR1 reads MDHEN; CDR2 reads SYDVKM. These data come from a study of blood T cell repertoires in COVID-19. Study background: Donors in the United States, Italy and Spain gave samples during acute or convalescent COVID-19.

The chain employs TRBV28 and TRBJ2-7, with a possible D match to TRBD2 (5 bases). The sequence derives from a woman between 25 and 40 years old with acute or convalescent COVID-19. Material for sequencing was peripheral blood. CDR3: CASSLPLGSSYEQYF. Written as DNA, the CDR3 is TGTGCCAGCAGTTTACCTTTGGGGAGCTCCTACGAGCAGTACTTC.